Following are 21 T cell receptor beta chains from one sample sequenced in a study of shared clonotypes between healthy human individuals. Terminally differentiated effector memory CD45RA+ cells were excluded from the naive CD8 cells, which were CD45RO-negative and positively selected for CCR7. Measured with immunoSEQ multiplex PCR; TCRdb has only the in-frame clones, and not every one. The data show about 2.1 million clones, 93% seen once. The sample taken for sequencing was naive CD8+ T cells from PBMCs. The receptors were gathered from a man younger than 35 in good health. Some clones in this sample may be carry-over from other donors' samples.

The gene calls are TRBV4-1 and TRBJ1-1, with unresolved D. The CDR3 totals 15 residues. V shed 0 bases and J shed 0 bases, with 8 bases lying between them. Germline loops: CDR1 MGHRA, CDR2 YSYEKL. As DNA, the CDR3 is TGCGCCAGCAGCCAAGAATTATCCCTGAACACTGAAGCTTTCTTT. Translated, it gives CASSQELSLNTEAFF.

The genes are TRBV11-2 and TRBJ2-7; D gene uncertain. The V end lost 0 bases, the J end lost 6 bases, and 15 bases lay between the germline ends. Germline CDR1 reads SGHAT; CDR2 reads FQNNGV. The CDR3 has 15 amino acids. CDR3 loop: CASSLDWNAAREQYF. DNA of the CDR3: TGTGCCAGCAGCTTAGATTGGAACGCCGCTCGCGAGCAGTACTTC.

V gene TRBV11-3 combines with J gene TRBJ2-2; possibly TRBD2 for D (6 bases). CDR1 is SGHNT, CDR2 YENEEA, per germline. The CDR3 length is 15 residues. Trimming removed 5 bases from V and 4 bases from J, with 14 bases in between. The CDR3 nucleotides read TGTGCCAGCAGCAGCCGGGAGCGCGGCACCGGGGAGCTGTTTTTT. This sequence encodes CASSSRERGTGELFF.

The rearrangement joins TRBV7-3 to TRBJ2-2; D might be TRBD1 or TRBD2, each matching 5 bases. The germline V and J ends were trimmed by 6 bases and 4 bases, with 9 bases remaining between them. This CDR3 region has 13 residues. Germline lookup yields CDR1 SGHTA and CDR2 FQGTGA. The CDR3 bases are TGTGCCAGCAGTCTGAGGGGCACCGGGGAGCTGTTTTTT. It yields the protein CASSLRGTGELFF. Filled out from reference TRBV7-3 and TRBJ2-2, the complete variable domain reads GAGVSQTPSNKVTEKGKYVELRCDPISGHTALYWYRQSLGQGPEFLIYFQGTGAADDSGLPNDRFFAVRPEGSVSTLKIQRTERGDSAVYLCASSLRGTGELFFGEGSRLTVL.

This chain uses TRBV23-1 with TRBJ2-7; TRBD1 agrees at 9 bases. TRBV23-1 is flagged as an ORF with uncertain function. The CDR3 is 14 amino acids. The V gene end was trimmed by 9 bases and the J gene end by 5 bases; junction bases not matched to a gene: 11. The CDR3 DNA reads as TGCGCCAGTCCCCCCTCGGGACAGGGCAACGAGCAGTACTTC. Protein product: CASPPSGQGNEQYF.

The table lists this clone with a count of one. The chain carries TRBV6-5 and TRBJ2-2; D unclear. Germline V CDR1 and CDR2: MNHEY, SVGAGI. The CDR3 is made up of 11 amino acids. V was pared by 6 bases and J by 9 bases, with 8 bases between. The CDR3 sequence is CASSDTRELFF. Here the CDR3 DNA reads TGTGCCAGCAGCGATACAAGGGAGCTGTTTTTT.

The V call is TRBV9, the J call TRBJ2-3, with TRBD2 matching 10 bases. This CDR3 contains 15 residues. J gave up 2 bases and V 3 bases, and 3 bases lay outside the gene matches. Per germline, CDR1 SGDLS and CDR2 YYNGEE. The CDR3: CASSAGLALTDTQYF. CDR3 coding DNA: TGTGCCAGCAGCGCGGGACTAGCGCTCACAGATACGCAGTATTTT.

This chain links TRBV27 with TRBJ2-5; the D gene is possibly TRBD1 (5 bases). The CDR3 covers 14 residues. V was trimmed by 5 bases and J by 4 bases, leaving 14 bases between them. Germline-derived CDR1 and CDR2 are MNHEY and SMNVEV (reference sequence). DNA of the CDR3: TGTGCCAGCAGTCCATCGACAGTAGGAGAGACCCAGTACTTC. It translates to CASSPSTVGETQYF.

The V call is TRBV11-2, the J call TRBJ2-7; tentative D call: TRBD1 (6 bases). From germline, CDR1 is SGHAT and CDR2 FQNNGV. Trimming cost V 6 bases and J 1 base, with 16 bases left between them. CDR3 length: 15 amino acids. The DNA of the CDR3 is TGTGCCAGCAGTTCGGACAGAGATTTGTCCTACGAGCAGTACTTC. Translated: CASSSDRDLSYEQYF.

The chain joins TRBV5-1 to TRBJ1-1; 8 positions match TRBD1. Germline values: CDR1 SGHRS, CDR2 YFSETQ. There are 15 residues in the CDR3. V shed 4 bases and J 3 bases; nucleotides not matched to a gene: 8. CDR3 in amino acids: CASSTSDRVHTEAFF. The CDR3 DNA reads TGCGCCAGCAGCACTTCGGACAGGGTACACACTGAAGCTTTCTTT.

V usage is TRBV11-2 and J usage is TRBJ1-5, with D perhaps matching TRBD1 (6 bases). There are 15 residues in the CDR3. The germline gives CDR1 SGHAT, CDR2 FQNNGV. Trimming removed 1 base at V and 6 bases at J, with 13 bases between. CDR3 nucleotides: TGTGCCAGCAGCTTAGGGGTACAGGGCTTTCAGCCCCAGCATTTT. It specifies CASSLGVQGFQPQHF.

V gene TRBV7-9 combines with J gene TRBJ2-2, with 10 bases fitting TRBD2. The ends lost 5 bases at V and 1 base at J; junction bases unmatched: 13. The CDR3 has 19 amino acids. CDR1 is SEHNR and CDR2 is FQNEAQ in the germline V gene (reference sequence). CDR3 amino acids: CASSPAGVSGRLNTGELFF. CDR3 coding DNA: TGTGCCAGCAGCCCAGCGGGGGTTAGCGGGAGGCTGAACACCGGGGAGCTGTTTTTT.

The V and J genes are TRBV7-9 and TRBJ2-7, with D perhaps TRBD1 or TRBD2 (5 bases each). Germline-derived CDR1 and CDR2 are SEHNR and FQNEAQ (reference sequence). Trimming pared 0 bases from V and 1 base from J, leaving 10 bases between. The CDR3 has 15 residues. The CDR3 region has the DNA TGTGCCAGCAGCTTAGCTCCGGGGACGTCCTACGAGCAGTACTTC. Its translation is CASSLAPGTSYEQYF.

The chain has TRBV28 and TRBJ1-5; 8 nucleotides align to TRBD1. The CDR3 is 17 amino acids. V was clipped by 5 bases and J by 9 bases; unmatched bases: 18. The germline V gene encodes CDR1 MDHEN and CDR2 SYDVKM. For the CDR3, the DNA is TGTGCCAGCAGTCCACAAGGGGGCGAGACAGGGGTCGTGCCCCAGCATTTT. Translating gives CASSPQGGETGVVPQHF.

CDR3 loop: CASSSGLAAGTDTQYF. CDR3 coding DNA: TGTGCCAGCAGTTCGGGACTAGCGGCAGGCACAGATACGCAGTATTTT. The rearrangement joins TRBV2 to TRBJ2-3, with TRBD2 identical over 11 bases. With 5 bases clipped from V and 1 base from J, the junction kept 5 bases outside the gene matches. This CDR3 has 16 amino acids. Germline CDR1 is SNHLY and CDR2 is FYNNEI.

The chain links TRBV7-6 to TRBJ2-7; 10 nucleotides match TRBD2. The CDR3 has 14 amino acids. In germline, CDR1 is SGHVS, CDR2 FNYEAQ. The V and J ends lost 7 bases and 6 bases, in that order; junction bases with no gene match: 9. CDR3 region: CASTPGTSDFEQYF. In nucleotides, the CDR3 is TGTGCCAGCACCCCCGGGACTAGCGACTTCGAGCAGTACTTC.

V and J are TRBV9 and TRBJ2-3, with 12 bases fitting TRBD2. V lost 3 bases to trimming and J lost 6 bases; unmatched junction nucleotides: 8. The V gene's germline CDR1 is SGDLS and CDR2 YYNGEE. The CDR3 extends over 16 amino acids. The CDR3 here is CASSEKLAGGWDTQYF. The CDR3 nucleotides read TGTGCCAGCAGCGAAAAACTAGCGGGAGGCTGGGATACGCAGTATTTT. Filled out from reference TRBV9 and TRBJ2-3, the complete variable domain reads DSGVTQTPKHLITATGQRVTLRCSPRSGDLSVYWYQQSLDQGLQFLIQYYNGEERAKGNILERFSAQQFPDLHSELNLSSLELGDSALYFCASSEKLAGGWDTQYFGPGTRLTVL.

The chain recombines TRBV28 with TRBJ1-5; D remains ambiguous. The V gene lost 5 bases and the J gene lost 0 bases, with 14 bases spanning the gap. The CDR3 has 16 amino acids. Germline lookup yields CDR1 MDHEN and CDR2 SYDVKM. Written as DNA, the CDR3 is TGTGCCAGCAGTACCACGCCCCACAATAGCAATCAGCCCCAGCATTTT. This encodes CASSTTPHNSNQPQHF.

A single count supports this clone. The rearrangement joins TRBV7-9 to TRBJ2-2; the match to TRBD2 covers 7 bases. V was clipped by 8 bases and J by 4 bases; unmatched bases: 10. From germline, CDR1 is SEHNR and CDR2 FQNEAQ (reference sequence). There are 15 residues in the CDR3. The CDR3 DNA follows: TGTGCCAGCCCCTCAGCGGGGAGCCCCACCGGGGAGCTGTTTTTT. It yields the protein CASPSAGSPTGELFF.

V usage is TRBV15 and J usage is TRBJ1-5; D is unclear. V was shortened by 0 bases and J by 6 bases, with 12 bases between the two germline ends. The germline CDR1 and CDR2 sequences are LNHNV and YYDKDF (reference sequence). This CDR3 region has 15 residues. In DNA form, the CDR3 reads TGTGCCACCAGCAGAGATCTCCCGAGGGTTCAGCCCCAGCATTTT. Translated, it gives CATSRDLPRVQPQHF.

The chain combines TRBV6-5 with TRBJ2-3; 7 bases agree with TRBD2. CDR1 is MNHEY and CDR2 is SVGAGI in the germline V gene. The CDR3 extends over 14 amino acids. The J segment lost 4 bases and the V segment lost 6 bases, leaving 7 bases of the junction unmatched. CDR3 coding DNA: TGTGCCAGCAGCCGCGGGGCGGGAGCAGATACGCAGTATTTT. This codes for CASSRGAGADTQYF.